A single sample gave rise to the 30 T cell receptor beta chains below, sequenced in a study of shared clonotypes between healthy human individuals. Produced via immunoSEQ multiplex PCR; TCRdb's table is partial and in-frame only. The sample holds approximately 1,500,000 clones, 95% to 99% seen once. Sequenced: naive CD4+ T cells sorted from blood. Subset specified: CD45RA+ positively selected. These receptor sequences come from a man aged 25-45 years in good health.

The rearrangement joins TRBV5-1 to TRBJ2-3; possible D gene TRBD1, 6 bases. V was trimmed by 5 bases and J by 1 base, leaving 14 bases between them. This CDR3 is built from 15 residues. Germline CDR1 SGHRS, CDR2 YFSETQ. CDR3 residues: CASSSVDSRTDTQYF. The CDR3 DNA follows: TGCGCCAGCAGTTCGGTGGACAGCCGCACAGATACGCAGTATTTT. The full variable domain, completed using reference TRBV5-1 and TRBJ2-3, is KAGVTQTPRYLIKTRGQQVTLSCSPISGHRSVSWYQQTPGQGLQFLFEYFSETQRNKGNFPGRFSGRQFSNSRSEMNVSTLELGDSALYLCASSSVDSRTDTQYFGPGTRLTVL.

Written as DNA, the CDR3 is TGTGCCAGCAGCTCCTGGGGGACTAGCGCTACCTACGAGCAGTACTTC. This encodes CASSSWGTSATYEQYF. The chain joins TRBV7-2 to TRBJ2-7; TRBD2 matches 10 bases. The CDR3 is 16 residues long. Germline CDR1 and CDR2: SGHTA and FQGNSA. With V trimmed by 4 bases and J by 2 bases, 8 bases remained unmatched.

The rearrangement links TRBV18 to TRBJ2-1; 16 bases are a match to TRBD2. CDR3 length equals 18 residues. J lost 8 bases, V lost 3 bases, and 10 bases had no gene match. The germline V gene encodes CDR1 KGHSH and CDR2 LQKENI. The CDR3 protein is CASSPLSGLAGGRHEQFF. CDR3 DNA sequence: TGTGCCAGCTCACCTCTTTCGGGACTAGCGGGAGGGCGCCATGAGCAGTTCTTC.

The chain joins TRBV7-8 to TRBJ2-7; no clear D. CDR1 and CDR2 from the germline V gene are SGHVS and FQNEAQ. This CDR3 is built from 13 residues. The germline V and J ends were trimmed by 0 bases and 3 bases, with 6 bases remaining between them. Here the CDR3 reads CASSLATLYEQYF. CDR3 nucleotides: TGTGCCAGCAGCTTAGCGACCCTCTACGAGCAGTACTTC.

This clone was detected only once. The junction departs from germline at one end; a sequencing error may be responsible. The chain uses TRBV7-7 and TRBJ2-5; 14 bases fit TRBD2. Germline lookup yields CDR1 SSHAT and CDR2 FNYEAQ (reference sequence). This CDR3 comprises 15 residues. In DNA form, the CDR3 reads TGTGCTAGCAGCTTAGGACTAGCGGGGGGAGAGACCCAGTACTTC. Protein: CASSLGLAGGETQYF.

Turning to this clone: The same CDR3 is also encoded by other DNA sequences in this sample. The V call is TRBV7-2, the J call TRBJ2-1; TRBD2 agrees at 15 bases. This CDR3 is built from 15 residues. Germline CDR1 is SGHTA and CDR2 is FQGNSA. V lost 5 bases and J lost 7; bases outside the gene matches: 3. The CDR3 DNA follows: TGTGCCAGCAGCCCCGGACTAGCGGGAGGGAATGAGCAGTTCTTC. It codes for CASSPGLAGGNEQFF.

V gene TRBV5-1 combines with J gene TRBJ2-3; the D gene is possibly TRBD1 (6 bases). The CDR3 is 15 amino acids. Trimming stripped 2 bases from V and 4 bases from J, with 14 bases between. Germline CDR1 and CDR2: SGHRS and YFSETQ. In DNA form, the CDR3 reads TGCGCCAGCAGCTTACAGGGTTCGGGGTCAGATACGCAGTATTTT. Protein sequence: CASSLQGSGSDTQYF.

CDR3 loop: CASSQVGNTIYF. DNA for the CDR3: TGTGCCAGCAGCCAGGTTGGAAACACCATATATTTT. The chain is built from TRBV2 and TRBJ1-3; D not resolved. The V end lost 6 bases, the J end lost 3 bases, and 6 bases lay between the germline ends. This CDR3 spans 12 amino acids. In germline, CDR1 is SNHLY, CDR2 FYNNEI.

The rearrangement uses TRBV5-4 and TRBJ2-5; D not resolved. Germline V gene lookup returns CDR1 SGHNT and CDR2 YYREEE (reference sequence). Trimming left V 2 bases short and J 7 bases short, with 15 bases between. The CDR3 consists of 14 residues. For the CDR3, the DNA is TGTGCCAGCAGCTTTGGAACAGAATTAGGGACCCAGTACTTC. It yields the protein CASSFGTELGTQYF.

The chain links TRBV7-2 to TRBJ2-7, with TRBD1 identical over 7 bases. The CDR3 has 12 amino acids. The germline V gene has CDR1 SGHTA and CDR2 FQGNSA. V dropped 5 bases and J dropped 8; count of bases not matched to a gene: 6. The chain's CDR3 is CASSPDRVQQYF. In DNA, the CDR3 is TGTGCCAGCAGCCCCGACAGGGTTCAGCAGTACTTC.

Comment on this clone: This specimen includes other DNA sequences encoding the same CDR3. V usage is TRBV9 and J usage is TRBJ1-2; weak D call: TRBD1 (5 bases). Per germline, CDR1 SGDLS and CDR2 YYNGEE. V was pared by 2 bases and J by 5 bases, with 10 bases between. This CDR3 spans 13 amino acids. CDR3 DNA: TGTGCCAGCAGCGTTACAGGCCTATATGGCTACACCTTC. This sequence encodes CASSVTGLYGYTF.

This chain joins TRBV7-2 and TRBJ2-1; TRBD2 matches 9 bases. This CDR3 has 17 amino acids. The germline CDR1 and CDR2 sequences are SGHTA and FQGNSA. With 4 bases clipped from V and 6 bases from J, the junction kept 13 bases outside the gene matches. The CDR3 DNA follows: TGTGCCAGCAGCTCCCAGGGGGTCGGCGGGAGGGCCAATGAGCAGTTCTTC. Translated, it gives CASSSQGVGGRANEQFF.

The chain uses TRBV15 and TRBJ1-4, with 7 bases aligning to TRBD1. This CDR3 contains 16 residues. Per germline, CDR1 LNHNV and CDR2 YYDKDF (reference sequence). After removal of 0 bases from V and 6 bases from J, the junction contained 7 bases not matched to a gene. The CDR3 region is CATSRDPQGVDEKLFF. The CDR3 DNA reads as TGTGCCACCAGCAGAGATCCCCAGGGGGTCGATGAAAAACTGTTTTTT.

Regarding this clone: The junction does not match germline at one end; this may be a read error. The V gene is TRBV28, the J gene TRBJ2-1, with 8 bases lining up with TRBD1. CDR3 length equals 18 residues. Germline V CDR1 and CDR2: MDHEN, SYDVKM. The chain's CDR3 is CASRLPPDRGHFYNEQFF. CDR3 DNA: TGTGCCAGCCGTTTACCCCCCGACAGGGGTCATTTCTACAATGAGCAGTTCTTC.

The chain recombines TRBV7-9 with TRBJ2-3; D is unclear. V was trimmed by 5 bases and J by 6 bases, leaving 21 bases between them. This CDR3 is built from 16 residues. In germline, CDR1 is SEHNR, CDR2 FQNEAQ (reference sequence). The CDR3 sequence: CASSLRAVASTDTQYF. The CDR3 coding sequence is TGTGCCAGCAGCCTAAGGGCGGTCGCTAGTACGGATACGCAGTATTTT.

V gene TRBV19 combines with J gene TRBJ1-1; D is unresolved. The CDR3 runs 14 residues. CDR1 LNHDA and CDR2 SQIVND come from the germline V gene (reference sequence). Trimming cost V 6 bases and J 1 base, with 12 bases left between them. CDR3 DNA sequence: TGTGCCAGTAGCGACGGACGGCAGAACACTGAAGCTTTCTTT. Protein: CASSDGRQNTEAFF.

V is TRBV4-2 and J is TRBJ2-7; no definite D call. Germline CDR1 is LGHNA and CDR2 is YNFKEQ. CDR3 length equals 12 residues. Between the trimmed V and J ends, which lost 3 bases and 6 bases, there was a span of 9 bases. In DNA form, the CDR3 reads TGTGCCAGCAGCCACTCGAGGAGCGAGCAGTACTTC. This translates into CASSHSRSEQYF.

On this clone: Other DNA variants within this sample encode the same CDR3. The chain employs TRBV19 and TRBJ1-1; D not certain. This CDR3 contains 14 residues. Trimming took off 0 bases at V and 1 base at J, with 6 bases between the two ends. Per the germline V gene, CDR1 is LNHDA and CDR2 is SQIVND (reference sequence). CDR3 protein: CASSIEAGNTEAFF. CDR3 nucleotides: TGTGCCAGTAGTATAGAGGCAGGGAACACTGAAGCTTTCTTT.

CDR3 residues: CASTDFTDTQYF. CDR3 DNA sequence: TGTGCCAGCACGGACTTCACAGATACGCAGTATTTT. The rearrangement joins TRBV6-6 to TRBJ2-3, with D possibly matching TRBD2 (5 bases). The CDR3 contains 12 residues. V was pared by 7 bases and J by 2 bases, with 7 bases between. Germline V gene sequence: CDR1 MNHNY, CDR2 SVGAGI (reference sequence).

Points on this clone: Compared with germline, one end of the junction differs, possibly owing to a read error. The gene calls are TRBV2 and TRBJ2-1; D uncertain. The CDR3 is 11 residues long. Germline CDR1 is SNHLY and CDR2 is FYNNEI. CDR3 region: CASQTPDEQFF. CDR3 nucleotides: TGTGCCAGCCAAACCCCGGATGAACAGTTCTTC.

This chain links TRBV28 with TRBJ2-3, with D possibly matching TRBD1 (6 bases). CDR3 size: 16 residues. The germline V and J ends were trimmed by 6 bases and 8 bases, with 24 bases remaining between them. Germline CDR1 and CDR2: MDHEN and SYDVKM. The CDR3 DNA reads as TGTGCCAGCAGCCCCAGCGGTGGAGTGGGGGCAAGTACGCAGTATTTT. Protein sequence: CASSPSGGVGASTQYF. The full variable domain, completed using reference TRBV28 and TRBJ2-3, is DVKVTQSSRYLVKRTGEKVFLECVQDMDHENMFWYRQDPGLGLRLIYFSYDVKMKEKGDIPEGYSVSREKKERFSLILESASTNQTSMYLCASSPSGGVGASTQYFGPGTRLTVL.

To note about this clone: Other DNA sequences in the sample encode the same CDR3. The rearrangement joins TRBV30 to TRBJ2-7; no reliable D call. Trimming removed 0 bases from V and 2 bases from J, with 5 bases in between. CDR1 and CDR2 from the germline V gene are GTSNPN and SVGIG (reference sequence). The CDR3 contains 12 residues. This CDR3 is CAWSVSPYEQYF. CDR3 bases: TGTGCCTGGAGTGTTTCCCCCTACGAGCAGTACTTC.

The chain links TRBV27 to TRBJ2-7; TRBD2 matches 14 bases. The CDR3 spans 15 residues. The junction had 7 bases not matched to a gene; V was cut back by 5 bases and J by 7 bases. Germline-derived CDR1 and CDR2 are MNHEY and SMNVEV (reference sequence). CDR3 nucleotides: TGTGCCAGCAGTATCGGGACTAGCGGGAGAAAGGAGCAGTACTTC. Translating gives CASSIGTSGRKEQYF.

The chain recombines TRBV7-3 with TRBJ2-1; no clear D. From germline, CDR1 is SGHTA and CDR2 FQGTGA. CDR3 length equals 13 residues. The germline V and J ends were trimmed by 2 bases and 6 bases, with 8 bases remaining between them. The CDR3 bases are TGTGCCAGCAGCTTAGAACGTGCCAATGAGCAGTTCTTC. As protein: CASSLERANEQFF.

The rearrangement uses TRBV7-6 and TRBJ2-7; 12 bases map to TRBD1. J gave up 2 bases and V 6 bases, and 5 bases lay outside the gene matches. The CDR3 runs to 15 residues. The germline V gene has CDR1 SGHVS and CDR2 FNYEAQ. The CDR3 nucleotides read TGTGCCAGCAGTTCCGGGACAGGGGGCACCTACGAGCAGTACTTC. Protein product: CASSSGTGGTYEQYF.

The chain carries TRBV11-3 and TRBJ2-1; 8 bases map to TRBD2. This CDR3 spans 14 amino acids. Germline V gene data show CDR1 as SGHNT and CDR2 as YENEEA. Trimming removed 5 bases from V and 2 bases from J; junction bases left unmatched: 2. CDR3 residues: CASSIAGPYNEQFF. CDR3 coding DNA: TGTGCCAGCAGCATAGCGGGACCCTACAATGAGCAGTTCTTC.

V usage is TRBV5-1 and J usage is TRBJ2-1; 12 bases line up with TRBD2. Germline CDR1 and CDR2: SGHRS and YFSETQ. The ends lost 4 bases at V and 6 bases at J; junction bases unmatched: 5. The CDR3 is 15 residues long. The CDR3 DNA follows: TGCGCCAGCAGCACGGGACTAGCGGGCACCAATGAGCAGTTCTTC. Protein: CASSTGLAGTNEQFF.

Regarding this clone: Other DNA sequences from this sample encode an identical CDR3 as well. The chain joins TRBV5-1 to TRBJ2-6, with D hard to call. The germline gives CDR1 SGHRS, CDR2 YFSETQ. The ends were cut back, 0 bases at V and 3 bases at J, with 7 bases in the middle. This CDR3 contains 15 residues. In nucleotides, the CDR3 is TGCGCCAGCAGCTTGGGCGGCAGTGGGGCCAACGTCCTGACTTTC. Protein product: CASSLGGSGANVLTF.

The count of this clone is one. This rearrangement joins TRBV19 to TRBJ2-1, with 7 bases fitting TRBD2. CDR3 length: 12 residues. CDR1 is LNHDA, CDR2 SQIVND, per germline (reference sequence). CDR3 sequence reads: CASGFLYNEQFF. CDR3 nucleotides: TGTGCTAGCGGGTTCCTCTACAATGAGCAGTTCTTC.

The chain uses TRBV28 and TRBJ2-7, with D uncertain. Germline lookup yields CDR1 MDHEN and CDR2 SYDVKM. The CDR3 length is 14 residues. V was clipped by 7 bases and J by 0 bases, with 13 bases between them. The CDR3 here is CASTKDTSSYEQYF. In nucleotides, the CDR3 is TGTGCCAGCACCAAAGATACGAGCTCCTACGAGCAGTACTTC.